This is a list of T cell receptor beta chains from one sample in a study of blood T cell repertoires in COVID-19. TCRdb keeps only in-frame clones here, not all; method: immunoSEQ multiplex PCR. Counted here are about 120,000 clones, roughly 85% occurring once; the ten biggest clones make up less than 15%. Sequenced input: peripheral blood. These receptors all come from a human donor in a cohort sampled during active COVID-19. CDR3s include the opening cysteine and the closing phenylalanine or tryptophan. A D gene is named only where the DNA matches it firmly. Some rows mark clone size as missing; the rest say once, few, many or name a class of expanded clone.

abundance: -; j_gene: TRBJ1-1; d_gene: -; v_gene: TRBV28; CDR3aa: CAIRGMNTEAFF; CDR3nt: TGTGCCATCCGAGGGATGAACACTGAAGCTTTCTTT
abundance: -; j_gene: TRBJ2-1; d_gene: TRBD2; v_gene: TRBV14; CDR3aa: CASSQGTSGRTSSYNEQFF; CDR3nt: TGTGCCAGCAGCCAAGGGACTAGCGGGAGGACCAGCTCCTACAATGAGCAGTTCTTC
abundance: -; j_gene: TRBJ1-1; d_gene: -; v_gene: TRBV6-5; CDR3aa: CASSQQGNTEAFF; CDR3nt: TGTGCCAGCAGTCAACAGGGGAACACTGAAGCTTTCTTT
abundance: few; j_gene: TRBJ2-2; d_gene: -; v_gene: TRBV7-2; CDR3aa: CASSPFGGSAGELFF; CDR3nt: TGTGCCAGCAGCCCCTTTGGGGGGAGCGCCGGGGAGCTGTTTTTT
abundance: -; j_gene: TRBJ1-1; d_gene: -; v_gene: TRBV24-1; CDR3aa: CATSSGPETEAFF; CDR3nt: TGTGCCACCAGTTCAGGGCCCGAGACTGAAGCTTTCTTT
abundance: -; j_gene: TRBJ2-1; d_gene: -; v_gene: TRBV20-1; CDR3aa: CSASGLNEQFF; CDR3nt: TGCAGTGCTAGCGGTCTTAATGAGCAGTTCTTC
abundance: few; j_gene: TRBJ1-6; d_gene: -; v_gene: TRBV9; CDR3aa: CASSVAGSPSDNSPLHF; CDR3nt: TGTGCCAGCAGCGTAGCTGGGAGCCCGTCGGATAATTCACCCCTCCACTTT
abundance: -; j_gene: TRBJ1-5; d_gene: -; v_gene: TRBV27; CDR3aa: CASSSLNQPQHF; CDR3nt: TGTGCCAGCAGCTCCCTAAATCAGCCCCAGCATTTT
abundance: -; j_gene: TRBJ2-1; d_gene: -; v_gene: TRBV19; CDR3aa: CASSSGGYDNEQFF; CDR3nt: TGTGCCAGTAGTTCGGGGGGCTACGACAATGAGCAGTTCTTC
abundance: -; j_gene: TRBJ1-2; d_gene: -; v_gene: TRBV3-1/TRBV3-2; CDR3aa: CARLCGGCYGYTF; CDR3nt: TGTGCCAGGCTATGCGGGGGCTGCTATGGCTACACCTTC
abundance: -; j_gene: TRBJ2-3; d_gene: TRBD2; v_gene: TRBV13; CDR3aa: CASSLVGGAVDTQYF; CDR3nt: TGTGCCAGCAGCTTAGTCGGGGGGGCCGTAGATACGCAGTATTTT
abundance: -; j_gene: TRBJ1-5; d_gene: -; v_gene: TRBV6-5; CDR3aa: CATSGGNQPQHF; CDR3nt: TGTGCCACCTCGGGGGGGAATCAGCCCCAGCATTTT
abundance: -; j_gene: TRBJ1-5; d_gene: -; v_gene: TRBV19; CDR3aa: CASSLRQAKGNQPQHF; CDR3nt: TGTGCCAGTAGTCTACGACAGGCTAAGGGCAATCAGCCCCAGCATTTT
abundance: -; j_gene: TRBJ2-7; d_gene: TRBD1; v_gene: TRBV19; CDR3aa: CASSRQGTYEQYF; CDR3nt: TGTGCCAGTAGCAGACAGGGGACCTACGAGCAGTACTTC
abundance: -; j_gene: TRBJ2-3; d_gene: -; v_gene: TRBV4-3; CDR3aa: CASSQEVRPTYTDTQYF; CDR3nt: TGCGCCAGCAGCCAAGAGGTCCGCCCAACCTATACAGATACGCAGTATTTT
abundance: -; j_gene: TRBJ1-1; d_gene: TRBD1; v_gene: TRBV9; CDR3aa: CASSVSPWDSSMNTEAFF; CDR3nt: TGTGCCAGCAGCGTTTCCCCTTGGGACAGCAGCATGAACACTGAAGCTTTCTTT
abundance: -; j_gene: TRBJ1-2; d_gene: -; v_gene: TRBV6-6; CDR3aa: CASSYPGKNYGYTF; CDR3nt: TGTGCCAGCAGTTACCCGGGGAAAAACTATGGCTACACCTTC
abundance: -; j_gene: TRBJ2-5; d_gene: TRBD1; v_gene: TRBV28; CDR3aa: CASRWGQGGGETQYF; CDR3nt: TGTGCCAGCAGGTGGGGACAGGGGGGGGGAGAGACCCAGTACTTC
abundance: -; j_gene: TRBJ1-4; d_gene: TRBD1; v_gene: TRBV7-9; CDR3aa: CASSTGTGREKLFF; CDR3nt: TGTGCCAGCAGCACAGGGACAGGGCGTGAAAAACTGTTTTTT
abundance: few; j_gene: TRBJ1-6; d_gene: -; v_gene: TRBV6-2/TRBV6-3; CDR3aa: CASSPRGAMNNSPLHF; CDR3nt: TGTGCCAGCAGCCCGCGGGGGGCGATGAATAATTCACCCCTCCACTTT
abundance: -; j_gene: TRBJ2-1; d_gene: TRBD2; v_gene: TRBV6-5; CDR3aa: CASSNGGIEQFF; CDR3nt: TGTGCCAGCAGTAACGGGGGGATTGAGCAGTTCTTC
abundance: -; j_gene: TRBJ2-7; d_gene: TRBD1; v_gene: TRBV7-8; CDR3aa: CASSSGRGGRQGNEQYF; CDR3nt: TGTGCCAGCAGCTCAGGCAGAGGGGGCCGACAGGGGAACGAGCAGTACTTC
abundance: -; j_gene: TRBJ1-5; d_gene: -; v_gene: TRBV28; CDR3aa: CASSLQGQDQPQHF; CDR3nt: TGTGCCAGCAGTTTACAGGGTCAAGATCAGCCCCAGCATTTT
abundance: -; j_gene: TRBJ2-3; d_gene: TRBD2; v_gene: TRBV7-6; CDR3aa: CASSLASGGTLPLDTQYF; CDR3nt: TGTGCCAGCAGCTTGGCTAGCGGGGGGACCTTACCTCTAGATACGCAGTATTTT
abundance: -; j_gene: TRBJ1-1; d_gene: -; v_gene: TRBV7-2; CDR3aa: CASSPGVRKAFF; CDR3nt: TGTGCCAGCAGCCCCGGGGTCCGGAAAGCTTTCTTT
abundance: -; j_gene: TRBJ2-7; d_gene: TRBD1; v_gene: TRBV6-2/TRBV6-3; CDR3aa: CASSYAYPGTGANEQYF; CDR3nt: TGTGCCAGCAGTTACGCCTACCCCGGGACAGGGGCAAACGAGCAGTACTTC
abundance: -; j_gene: TRBJ2-1; d_gene: TRBD1; v_gene: TRBV3-1/TRBV3-2; CDR3aa: CASSYTTGGEGNEQFF; CDR3nt: TGTGCCAGCAGCTATACTACAGGGGGCGAAGGCAATGAGCAGTTCTTC
abundance: -; j_gene: TRBJ1-2; d_gene: TRBD1; v_gene: TRBV4-2; CDR3aa: CASSQLLDRGPYGYTF; CDR3nt: TGTGCCAGCAGCCAACTTCTGGACAGGGGGCCCTATGGCTACACCTTC
abundance: -; j_gene: TRBJ2-2; d_gene: -; v_gene: TRBV9; CDR3aa: CASSVGRGGAGELFF; CDR3nt: TGTGCCAGCAGCGTAGGGCGGGGAGGCGCCGGGGAGCTGTTTTTT
abundance: -; j_gene: TRBJ1-5; d_gene: -; v_gene: TRBV23-1; CDR3aa: CASSQGSTGNQPQHF; CDR3nt: TGCGCCAGCAGTCAGGGATCCACAGGGAATCAGCCCCAGCATTTT
abundance: -; j_gene: TRBJ2-7; d_gene: TRBD1; v_gene: TRBV7-2; CDR3aa: CASSLFSQGAYEQYF; CDR3nt: TGTGCCAGCAGCTTATTTAGTCAGGGGGCCTACGAGCAGTACTTC
abundance: -; j_gene: TRBJ2-1; d_gene: TRBD2; v_gene: TRBV7-2; CDR3aa: CASSAWTSGVGEQFF; CDR3nt: TGTGCCAGCAGCGCCTGGACTAGCGGGGTGGGTGAGCAGTTCTTC
abundance: -; j_gene: TRBJ1-1; d_gene: -; v_gene: TRBV12-3/TRBV12-4; CDR3aa: CASSLIRSEAFF; CDR3nt: TGTGCCAGCAGTTTAATCAGAAGTGAAGCTTTCTTT